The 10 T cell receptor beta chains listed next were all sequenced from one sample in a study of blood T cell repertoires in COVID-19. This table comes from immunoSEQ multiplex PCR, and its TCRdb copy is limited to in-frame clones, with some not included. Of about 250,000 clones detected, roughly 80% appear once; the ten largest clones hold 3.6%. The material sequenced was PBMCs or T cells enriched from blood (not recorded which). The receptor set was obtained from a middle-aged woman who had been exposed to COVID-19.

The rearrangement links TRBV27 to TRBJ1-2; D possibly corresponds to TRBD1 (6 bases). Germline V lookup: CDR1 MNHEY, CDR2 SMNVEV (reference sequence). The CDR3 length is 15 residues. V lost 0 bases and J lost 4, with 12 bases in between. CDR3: CASSLSAGDTYGYTF. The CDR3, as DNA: TGTGCCAGCAGTTTATCGGCAGGGGACACCTATGGCTACACCTTC.

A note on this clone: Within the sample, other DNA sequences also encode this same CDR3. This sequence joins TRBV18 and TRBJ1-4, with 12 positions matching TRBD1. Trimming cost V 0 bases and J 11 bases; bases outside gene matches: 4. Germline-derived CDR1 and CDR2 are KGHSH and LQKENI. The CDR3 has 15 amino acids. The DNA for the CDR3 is TGTGCCAGCTCACCACCCGGGACAGGGGGCGAGAAACTGTTTTTT. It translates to CASSPPGTGGEKLFF. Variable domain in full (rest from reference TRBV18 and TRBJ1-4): NAGVMQNPRHLVRRRGQEARLRCSPMKGHSHVYWYRQLPEEGLKFMVYLQKENIIDESGMPKERFSAEFPKEGPSILRIQQVVRGDSAAYFCASSPPGTGGEKLFFGSGTQLSVL.

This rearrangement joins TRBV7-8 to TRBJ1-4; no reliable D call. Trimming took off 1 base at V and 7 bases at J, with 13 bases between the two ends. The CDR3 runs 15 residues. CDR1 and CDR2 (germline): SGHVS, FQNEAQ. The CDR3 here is CASSLGVRRGEKLFF. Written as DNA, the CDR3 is TGTGCCAGCAGCTTAGGCGTCCGGCGCGGTGAAAAACTGTTTTTT.

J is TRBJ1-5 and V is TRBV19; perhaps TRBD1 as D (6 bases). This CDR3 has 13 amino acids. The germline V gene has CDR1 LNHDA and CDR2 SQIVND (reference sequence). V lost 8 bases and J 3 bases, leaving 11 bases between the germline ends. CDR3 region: CASSQGNNQPQHF. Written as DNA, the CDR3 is TGTGCCAGTTCTCAGGGGAACAATCAGCCCCAGCATTTT.

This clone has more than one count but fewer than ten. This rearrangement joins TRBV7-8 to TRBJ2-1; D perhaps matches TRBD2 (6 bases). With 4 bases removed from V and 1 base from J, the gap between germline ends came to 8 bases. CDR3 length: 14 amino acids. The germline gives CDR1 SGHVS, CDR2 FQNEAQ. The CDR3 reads CASSWRGSYNEQFF. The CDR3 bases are TGTGCCAGCAGCTGGCGGGGTTCCTACAATGAGCAGTTCTTC. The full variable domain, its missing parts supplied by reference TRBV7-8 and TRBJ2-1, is GAGVSQSPRYKVAKRGQDVALRCDPISGHVSLFWYQQALGQGPEFLTYFQNEAQLDKSGLPSDRFFAERPEGSVSTLKIQRTQQEDSAVYLCASSWRGSYNEQFFGPGTRLTVL.

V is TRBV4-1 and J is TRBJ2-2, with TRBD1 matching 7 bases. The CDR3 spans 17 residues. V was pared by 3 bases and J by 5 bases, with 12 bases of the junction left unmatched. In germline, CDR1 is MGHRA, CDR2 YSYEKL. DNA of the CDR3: TGCGCCAGCAGCCATGGCAACAGGGGCGGAGGAACCGGGGAGCTGTTTTTT. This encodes CASSHGNRGGGTGELFF.

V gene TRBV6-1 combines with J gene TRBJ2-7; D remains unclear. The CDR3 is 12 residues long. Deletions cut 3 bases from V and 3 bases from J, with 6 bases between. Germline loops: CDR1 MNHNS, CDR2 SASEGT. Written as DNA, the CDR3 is TGTGCCAGCAGTGAGCCGAGCTACGAGCAGTACTTC. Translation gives CASSEPSYEQYF.

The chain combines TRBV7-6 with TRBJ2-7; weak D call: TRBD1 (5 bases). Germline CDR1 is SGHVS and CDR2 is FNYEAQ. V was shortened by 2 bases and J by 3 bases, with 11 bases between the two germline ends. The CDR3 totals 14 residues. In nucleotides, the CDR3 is TGTGCCAGCAGCTTAACCCAGGGTGGCTACGAGCAGTACTTC. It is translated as CASSLTQGGYEQYF.

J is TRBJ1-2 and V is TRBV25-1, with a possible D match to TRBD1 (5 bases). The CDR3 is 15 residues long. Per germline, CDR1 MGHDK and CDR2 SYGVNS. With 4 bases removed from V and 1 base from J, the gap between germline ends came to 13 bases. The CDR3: CASSGQGSVNYGYTF. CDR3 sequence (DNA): TGTGCCAGCAGTGGTCAGGGTTCCGTTAACTATGGCTACACCTTC.

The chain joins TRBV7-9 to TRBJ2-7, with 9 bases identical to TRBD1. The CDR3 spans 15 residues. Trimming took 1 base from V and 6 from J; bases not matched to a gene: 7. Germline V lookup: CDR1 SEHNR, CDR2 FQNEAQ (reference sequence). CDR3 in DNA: TGTGCCAGCAGCTTAGGACGCACAGGGGGCCTCGAGCAGTACTTC. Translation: CASSLGRTGGLEQYF.